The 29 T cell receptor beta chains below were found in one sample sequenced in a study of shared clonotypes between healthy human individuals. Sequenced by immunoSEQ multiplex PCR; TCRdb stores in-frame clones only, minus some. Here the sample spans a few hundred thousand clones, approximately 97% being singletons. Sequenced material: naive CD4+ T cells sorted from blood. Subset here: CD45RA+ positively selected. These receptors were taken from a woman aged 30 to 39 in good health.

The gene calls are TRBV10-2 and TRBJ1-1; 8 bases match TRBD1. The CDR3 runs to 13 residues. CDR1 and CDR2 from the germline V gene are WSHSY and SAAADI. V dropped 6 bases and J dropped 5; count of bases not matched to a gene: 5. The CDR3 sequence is CASRTGVGTEAFF. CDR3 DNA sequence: TGCGCCAGCAGGACAGGGGTTGGGACTGAAGCTTTCTTT.

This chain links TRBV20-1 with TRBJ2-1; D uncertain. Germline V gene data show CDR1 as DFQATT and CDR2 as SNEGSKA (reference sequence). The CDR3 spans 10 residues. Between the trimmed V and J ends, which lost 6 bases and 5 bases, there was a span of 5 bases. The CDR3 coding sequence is TGCAGTGCCGGGCACAATGAGCAGTTCTTC. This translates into CSAGHNEQFF.

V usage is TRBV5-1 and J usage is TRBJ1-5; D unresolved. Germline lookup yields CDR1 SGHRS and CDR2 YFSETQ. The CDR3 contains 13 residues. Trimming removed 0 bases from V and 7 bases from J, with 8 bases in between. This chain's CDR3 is CASSLAPEQPQHF. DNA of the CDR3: TGCGCCAGCAGCTTGGCCCCGGAACAGCCCCAGCATTTT.

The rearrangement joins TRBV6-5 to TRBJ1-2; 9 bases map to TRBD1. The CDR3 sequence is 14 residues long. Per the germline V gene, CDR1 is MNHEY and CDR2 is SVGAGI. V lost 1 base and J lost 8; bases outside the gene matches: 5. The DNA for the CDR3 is TGTGCCAGCAGTTACTACGGGACAGGGAAAGGCTACACCTTC. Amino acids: CASSYYGTGKGYTF.

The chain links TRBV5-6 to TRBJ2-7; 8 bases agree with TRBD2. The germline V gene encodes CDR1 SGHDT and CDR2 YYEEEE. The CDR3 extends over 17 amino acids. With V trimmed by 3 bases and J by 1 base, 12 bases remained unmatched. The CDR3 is CASSSGLETSASYEQYF. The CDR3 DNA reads TGTGCCAGCAGCTCCGGCCTAGAGACTAGCGCTTCCTACGAGCAGTACTTC.

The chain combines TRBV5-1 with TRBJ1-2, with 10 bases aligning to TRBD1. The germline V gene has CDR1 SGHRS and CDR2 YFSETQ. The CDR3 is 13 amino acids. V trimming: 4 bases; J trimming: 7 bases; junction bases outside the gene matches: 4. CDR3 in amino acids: CASSETGGVGYTF. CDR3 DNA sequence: TGCGCCAGCAGCGAGACAGGGGGCGTTGGCTACACCTTC.

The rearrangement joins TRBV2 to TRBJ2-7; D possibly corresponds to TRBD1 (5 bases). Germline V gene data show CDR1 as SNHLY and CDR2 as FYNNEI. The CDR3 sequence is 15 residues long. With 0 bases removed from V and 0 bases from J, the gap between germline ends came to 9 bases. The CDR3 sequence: CASSEAGQTSYEQYF. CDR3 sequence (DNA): TGTGCCAGCAGTGAAGCGGGGCAAACCTCCTACGAGCAGTACTTC.

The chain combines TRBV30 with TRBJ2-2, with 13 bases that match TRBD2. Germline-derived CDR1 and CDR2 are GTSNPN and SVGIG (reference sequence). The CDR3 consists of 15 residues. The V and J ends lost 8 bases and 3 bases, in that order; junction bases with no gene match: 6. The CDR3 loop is CARGTSGTDTGELFF. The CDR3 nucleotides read TGTGCCCGAGGGACTAGCGGGACGGACACCGGGGAGCTGTTTTTT.

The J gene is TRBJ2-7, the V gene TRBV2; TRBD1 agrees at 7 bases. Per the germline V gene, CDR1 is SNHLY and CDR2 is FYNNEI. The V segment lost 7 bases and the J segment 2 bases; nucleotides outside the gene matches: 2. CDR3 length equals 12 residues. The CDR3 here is CASTDRTYEQYF. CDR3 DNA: TGTGCCAGCACGGACAGGACCTACGAGCAGTACTTC.

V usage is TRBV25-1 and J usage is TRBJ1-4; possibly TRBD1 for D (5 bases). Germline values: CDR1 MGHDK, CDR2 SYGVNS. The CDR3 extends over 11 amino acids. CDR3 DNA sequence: TGTGCTTCAGGGATAAATGAAAAACTGTTTTTT. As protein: CASGINEKLFF.

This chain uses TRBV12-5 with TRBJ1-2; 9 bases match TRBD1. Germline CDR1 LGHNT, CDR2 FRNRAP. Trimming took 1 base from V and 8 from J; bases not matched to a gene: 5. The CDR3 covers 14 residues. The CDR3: CASGLDGTGSGYTF. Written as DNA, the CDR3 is TGTGCTAGTGGTTTGGACGGGACAGGGAGCGGCTACACCTTC.

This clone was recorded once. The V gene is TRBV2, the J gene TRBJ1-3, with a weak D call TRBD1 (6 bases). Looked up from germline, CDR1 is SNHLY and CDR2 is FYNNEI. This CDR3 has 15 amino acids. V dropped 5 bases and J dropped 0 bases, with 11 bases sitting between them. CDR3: CASSLRGISGNTIYF. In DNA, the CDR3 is TGTGCCAGCAGTCTCAGGGGAATCTCTGGAAACACCATATATTTT.

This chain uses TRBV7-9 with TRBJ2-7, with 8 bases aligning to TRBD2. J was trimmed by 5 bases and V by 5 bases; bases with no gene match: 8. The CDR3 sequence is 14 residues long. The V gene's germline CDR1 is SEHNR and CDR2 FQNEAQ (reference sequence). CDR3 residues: CASSQSGRVDEQYF. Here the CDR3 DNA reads TGTGCCAGCAGCCAGAGCGGGAGAGTGGACGAGCAGTACTTC.

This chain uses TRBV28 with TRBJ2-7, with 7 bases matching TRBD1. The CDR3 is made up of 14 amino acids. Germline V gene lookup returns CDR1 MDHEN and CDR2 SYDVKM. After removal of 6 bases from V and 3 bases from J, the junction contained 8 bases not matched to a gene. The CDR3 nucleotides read TGTGCCAGCAGCCCTGGGACAGAGATCTACGAGCAGTACTTC. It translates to CASSPGTEIYEQYF.

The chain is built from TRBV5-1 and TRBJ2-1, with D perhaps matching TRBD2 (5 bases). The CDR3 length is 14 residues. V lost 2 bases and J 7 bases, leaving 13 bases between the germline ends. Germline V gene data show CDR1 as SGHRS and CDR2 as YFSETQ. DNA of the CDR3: TGCGCCAGCAGCTTAGGACTTATTAGGAATGAGCAGTTCTTC. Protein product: CASSLGLIRNEQFF.

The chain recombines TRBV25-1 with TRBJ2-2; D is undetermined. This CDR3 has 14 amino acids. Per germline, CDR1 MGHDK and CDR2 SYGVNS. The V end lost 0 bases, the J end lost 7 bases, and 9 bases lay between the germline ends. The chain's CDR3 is CASSEYKVVGELFF. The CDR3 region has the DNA TGTGCCAGCAGTGAATATAAGGTCGTCGGGGAGCTGTTTTTT.

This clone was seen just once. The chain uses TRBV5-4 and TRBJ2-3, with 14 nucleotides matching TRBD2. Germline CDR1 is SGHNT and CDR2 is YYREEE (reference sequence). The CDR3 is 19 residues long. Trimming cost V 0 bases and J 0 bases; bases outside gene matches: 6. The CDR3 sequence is CASSLGLAGGDPSTDTQYF. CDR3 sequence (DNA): TGTGCCAGCAGCTTGGGACTAGCGGGAGGGGACCCTAGCACAGATACGCAGTATTTT.

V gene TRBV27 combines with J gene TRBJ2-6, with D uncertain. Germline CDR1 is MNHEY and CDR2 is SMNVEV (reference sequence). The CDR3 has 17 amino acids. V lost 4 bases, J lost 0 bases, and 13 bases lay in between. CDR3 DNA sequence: TGTGCCAGCAGTTCCCCGACAAGCGACTCTGGGGCCAACGTCCTGACTTTC. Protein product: CASSSPTSDSGANVLTF.

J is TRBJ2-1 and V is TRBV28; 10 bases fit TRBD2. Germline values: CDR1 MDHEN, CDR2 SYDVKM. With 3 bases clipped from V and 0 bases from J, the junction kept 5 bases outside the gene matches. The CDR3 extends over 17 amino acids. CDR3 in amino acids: CASSFWASGSSYNEQFF. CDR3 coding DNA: TGTGCCAGCAGTTTTTGGGCTAGCGGGAGCTCCTACAATGAGCAGTTCTTC.

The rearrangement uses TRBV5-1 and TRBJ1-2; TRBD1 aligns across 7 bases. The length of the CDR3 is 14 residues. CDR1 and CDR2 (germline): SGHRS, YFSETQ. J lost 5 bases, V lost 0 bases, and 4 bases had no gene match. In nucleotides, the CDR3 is TGCGCCAGCAGCTTGGTAGACAGGGATTATGGCTACACCTTC. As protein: CASSLVDRDYGYTF.

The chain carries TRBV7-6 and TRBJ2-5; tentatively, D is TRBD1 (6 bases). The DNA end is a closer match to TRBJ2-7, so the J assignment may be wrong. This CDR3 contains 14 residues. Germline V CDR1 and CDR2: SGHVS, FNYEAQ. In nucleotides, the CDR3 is TGTGCCAGCAGCAGTGACTGGGACAACTACGAGCAGTACTTC. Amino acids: CASSSDWDNYEQYF.

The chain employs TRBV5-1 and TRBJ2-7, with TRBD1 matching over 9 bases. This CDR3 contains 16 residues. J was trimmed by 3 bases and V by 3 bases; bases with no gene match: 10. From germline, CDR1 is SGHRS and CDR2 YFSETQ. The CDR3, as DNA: TGCGCCAGCAGCTCAGGCCCGGGACAGGGTGTCTACGAGCAGTACTTC. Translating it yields CASSSGPGQGVYEQYF.

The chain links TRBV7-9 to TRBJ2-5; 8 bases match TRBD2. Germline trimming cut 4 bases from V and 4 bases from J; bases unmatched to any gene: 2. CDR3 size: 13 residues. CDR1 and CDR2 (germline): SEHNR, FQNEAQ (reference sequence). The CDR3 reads CASSWGLGETQYF. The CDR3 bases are TGTGCCAGCAGCTGGGGACTAGGAGAGACCCAGTACTTC.

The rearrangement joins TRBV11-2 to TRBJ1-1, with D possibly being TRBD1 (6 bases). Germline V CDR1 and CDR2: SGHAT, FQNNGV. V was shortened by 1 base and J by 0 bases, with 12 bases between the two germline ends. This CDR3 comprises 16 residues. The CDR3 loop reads CASSLAQGRMNTEAFF. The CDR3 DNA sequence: TGTGCCAGCAGCTTAGCTCAGGGGAGAATGAACACTGAAGCTTTCTTT.

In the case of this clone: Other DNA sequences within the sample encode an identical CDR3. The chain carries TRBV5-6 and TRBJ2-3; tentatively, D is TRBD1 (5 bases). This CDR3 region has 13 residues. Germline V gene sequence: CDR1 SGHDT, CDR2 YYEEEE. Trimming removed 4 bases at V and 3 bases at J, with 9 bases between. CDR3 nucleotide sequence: TGTGCCAGCAGCCCCCCAGGGACAGATACGCAGTATTTT. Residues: CASSPPGTDTQYF.

CDR3 residues: CASSLVGESSYEQYF. CDR3 in DNA: TGTGCCAGCAGCTTGGTGGGGGAAAGCTCCTACGAGCAGTACTTC. The rearrangement joins TRBV5-5 to TRBJ2-7; D possibly uses TRBD1 or TRBD2 (5 bases each). There are 15 residues in the CDR3. The germline V and J ends were trimmed by 0 bases and 0 bases, with 10 bases remaining between them. The germline V gene has CDR1 SGHKS and CDR2 YYEKEE (reference sequence).

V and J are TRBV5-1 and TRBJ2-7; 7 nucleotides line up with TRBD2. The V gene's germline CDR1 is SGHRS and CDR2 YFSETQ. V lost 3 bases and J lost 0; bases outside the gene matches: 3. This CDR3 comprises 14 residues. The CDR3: CASSWGTTSYEQYF. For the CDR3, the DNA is TGCGCCAGCAGCTGGGGGACTACCTCCTACGAGCAGTACTTC.

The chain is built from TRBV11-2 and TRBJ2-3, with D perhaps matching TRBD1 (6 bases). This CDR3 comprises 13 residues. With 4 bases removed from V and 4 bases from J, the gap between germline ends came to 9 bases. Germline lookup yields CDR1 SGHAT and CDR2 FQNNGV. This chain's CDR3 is CASSSRGSDTQYF. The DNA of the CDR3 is TGTGCCAGCAGCTCGAGGGGGTCAGATACGCAGTATTTT. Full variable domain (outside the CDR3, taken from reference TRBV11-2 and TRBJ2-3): EAGVAQSPRYKIIEKRQSVAFWCNPISGHATLYWYQQILGQGPKLLIQFQNNGVVDDSQLPKDRFSAERLKGVDSTLKIQPAKLEDSAVYLCASSSRGSDTQYFGPGTRLTVL.

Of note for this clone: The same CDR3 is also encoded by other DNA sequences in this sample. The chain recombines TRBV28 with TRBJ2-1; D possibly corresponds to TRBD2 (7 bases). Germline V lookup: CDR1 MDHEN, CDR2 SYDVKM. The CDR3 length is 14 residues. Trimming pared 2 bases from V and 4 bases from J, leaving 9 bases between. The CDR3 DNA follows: TGTGCCAGCAGTTTAGCGGGGGCTTACAATGAGCAGTTCTTC. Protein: CASSLAGAYNEQFF.